A selection of T cell receptor beta chains follows, all from one sample in a study of brain T cells in children with intractable seizures. Sequenced by immunoSEQ multiplex PCR; TCRdb stores in-frame clones only, minus some. Of 110,000 or so clones in the sample, approximately 94% were seen once. The sequencing here drew on peripheral blood, taken at surgery. The receptor set was obtained from a boy younger than two with hemimegalencephaly and intractable seizures. CDR3s include the opening cysteine and the closing phenylalanine or tryptophan. Each record gives: V gene, J gene, D gene, clone size, CDR3 protein, CDR3 DNA. The D gene is left open where the match is weak. Not every row has a clone size; where given, it reads once, few, many or a size class.

V gene: TRBV28
J gene: TRBJ1-2
D gene: .
clone size: .
CDR3 protein: CASVWGGRGYGYTF
CDR3 DNA: TGTGCCAGCGTCTGGGGGGGAAGAGGGTATGGCTACACCTTC

V gene: TRBV3-1/TRBV3-2
J gene: TRBJ1-2
D gene: TRBD1
clone size: .
CDR3 protein: CASSQGQGVYGYTF
CDR3 DNA: TGTGCCAGCAGCCAAGGACAGGGGGTCTATGGCTACACCTTC

V gene: TRBV28
J gene: TRBJ1-6
D gene: .
clone size: .
CDR3 protein: CASRAGNSYNSPLHF
CDR3 DNA: TGTGCCAGCAGGGCCGGGAACTCCTATAATTCACCCCTCCACTTT

V gene: TRBV7-9
J gene: TRBJ2-1
D gene: .
clone size: .
CDR3 protein: CASSLEGRLVYNEQFF
CDR3 DNA: TGTGCCAGCAGCTTAGAGGGCAGGCTAGTCTACAATGAGCAGTTCTTC

V gene: TRBV11-3
J gene: TRBJ2-1
D gene: TRBD1
clone size: once
CDR3 protein: CASSLRDSSYNEQFF
CDR3 DNA: TGTGCCAGCAGCTTACGGGACAGCTCCTACAATGAGCAGTTCTTC

V gene: TRBV5-1
J gene: TRBJ1-6
D gene: .
clone size: .
CDR3 protein: CASSLSGGADSPLHF
CDR3 DNA: TGCGCCAGCAGCTTGAGTGGGGGCGCGGATTCACCCCTCCACTTT

V gene: TRBV7-2
J gene: TRBJ2-7
D gene: .
clone size: .
CDR3 protein: CASSLAGGPYEQYF
CDR3 DNA: TGTGCCAGCAGCTTAGCGGGCGGACCCTACGAGCAGTACTTC

V gene: TRBV6-6
J gene: TRBJ2-1
D gene: TRBD2
clone size: .
CDR3 protein: CASSRTGGAYNEQFF
CDR3 DNA: TGTGCCAGCAGCCGGACGGGGGGAGCCTACAATGAGCAGTTCTTC

V gene: TRBV24-1
J gene: TRBJ2-1
D gene: TRBD1
clone size: .
CDR3 protein: CATRGTGGLNEQFF
CDR3 DNA: TGTGCCACCAGAGGGACAGGGGGATTGAATGAGCAGTTCTTC

V gene: TRBV9
J gene: TRBJ2-5
D gene: .
clone size: .
CDR3 protein: CASSVGTRETQYF
CDR3 DNA: TGTGCCAGCAGCGTGGGGACAAGGGAGACCCAGTACTTC

V gene: TRBV28
J gene: TRBJ2-5
D gene: TRBD1
clone size: .
CDR3 protein: CASSRQGGETQYF
CDR3 DNA: TGTGCCAGCAGTCGACAGGGGGGGGAGACCCAGTACTTC

V gene: TRBV28
J gene: TRBJ1-4
D gene: .
clone size: .
CDR3 protein: CASSLGEKLFF
CDR3 DNA: TGTGCCAGCAGTTTGGGGGAAAAACTGTTTTTT

V gene: TRBV2
J gene: TRBJ2-7
D gene: .
clone size: .
CDR3 protein: CASRITYEQYF
CDR3 DNA: TGTGCCAGCAGGATCACCTACGAGCAGTACTTC

V gene: TRBV27
J gene: TRBJ2-1
D gene: TRBD1
clone size: .
CDR3 protein: CASSSPGQVSSYNEQFF
CDR3 DNA: TGTGCCAGCAGTTCCCCGGGACAGGTGAGCTCCTACAATGAGCAGTTCTTC

V gene: TRBV24-1
J gene: TRBJ1-2
D gene: TRBD1
clone size: .
CDR3 protein: CATSSQGAYGYTF
CDR3 DNA: TGTGCCACCAGTTCGCAGGGGGCGTATGGCTACACCTTC

V gene: TRBV5-4
J gene: TRBJ2-2
D gene: .
clone size: .
CDR3 protein: CASSLDPIGRSSNTGELFF
CDR3 DNA: TGTGCCAGCAGCTTGGACCCCATAGGACGGAGTAGTAACACCGGGGAGCTGTTTTTT

V gene: TRBV28
J gene: TRBJ1-1
D gene: .
clone size: once
CDR3 protein: CASSFTVNTEAFF
CDR3 DNA: TGTGCCAGCAGTTTCACTGTGAACACTGAAGCTTTCTTT

V gene: TRBV28
J gene: TRBJ2-3
D gene: .
clone size: .
CDR3 protein: CASSFGQGFDTQYF
CDR3 DNA: TGTGCCAGCAGTTTCGGGCAGGGTTTCGATACGCAGTATTTT

V gene: TRBV7-6
J gene: TRBJ2-1
D gene: TRBD2
clone size: once
CDR3 protein: CASSHLSSGTRGDEQFF
CDR3 DNA: TGTGCCAGCAGCCACTTATCTTCCGGGACTAGAGGGGATGAGCAGTTCTTC

V gene: TRBV7-9
J gene: TRBJ2-1
D gene: TRBD1
clone size: .
CDR3 protein: CASSWGQRTYNEQFF
CDR3 DNA: TGTGCCAGCAGCTGGGGACAGCGGACCTACAATGAGCAGTTCTTC

V gene: TRBV25-1
J gene: TRBJ1-1
D gene: .
clone size: once
CDR3 protein: CASKLDTEAFF
CDR3 DNA: TGTGCCAGCAAGTTAGACACTGAAGCTTTCTTT

V gene: TRBV7-2
J gene: TRBJ2-7
D gene: TRBD2
clone size: .
CDR3 protein: CASSVGLAVTEQYF
CDR3 DNA: TGTGCCAGCAGCGTGGGACTAGCGGTTACGGAGCAGTACTTC

V gene: TRBV18
J gene: TRBJ2-7
D gene: TRBD2
clone size: .
CDR3 protein: CASSPTSGSESSYEQYF
CDR3 DNA: TGTGCCAGCTCACCAACTAGCGGGAGTGAGAGCTCCTACGAGCAGTACTTC

V gene: TRBV28
J gene: TRBJ2-3
D gene: .
clone size: .
CDR3 protein: CASSLLGERADTQYF
CDR3 DNA: TGTGCCAGCAGTTTATTGGGGGAGCGGGCAGATACGCAGTATTTT

V gene: TRBV2
J gene: TRBJ2-2
D gene: .
clone size: .
CDR3 protein: CASRGLRNTGELFF
CDR3 DNA: TGTGCCAGCAGGGGCCTACGAAACACCGGGGAGCTGTTTTTT

V gene: TRBV10-1
J gene: TRBJ2-7
D gene: TRBD2
clone size: .
CDR3 protein: CASSTSGRAYEQYF
CDR3 DNA: TGCGCCAGCAGTACTAGCGGGAGGGCCTACGAGCAGTACTTC

V gene: TRBV2
J gene: TRBJ1-2
D gene: .
clone size: .
CDR3 protein: CASREDSIYGYTF
CDR3 DNA: TGTGCCAGCAGGGAAGACAGTATATATGGCTACACCTTC

V gene: TRBV4-1
J gene: TRBJ2-7
D gene: TRBD2
clone size: .
CDR3 protein: CASSPGGGRTYEQYF
CDR3 DNA: TGCGCCAGCAGCCCTGGCGGCGGGAGGACCTACGAGCAGTACTTC

V gene: TRBV4-2
J gene: TRBJ1-5
D gene: .
clone size: few
CDR3 protein: CASSQDGGAPQPQHF
CDR3 DNA: TGTGCCAGCAGCCAAGATGGGGGGGCGCCTCAGCCCCAGCATTTT

V gene: TRBV24-1
J gene: TRBJ2-2
D gene: TRBD2
clone size: .
CDR3 protein: CATSDGLAANTGELFF
CDR3 DNA: TGTGCCACCAGTGATGGACTAGCGGCGAACACCGGGGAGCTGTTTTTT

V gene: TRBV28
J gene: TRBJ2-3
D gene: .
clone size: .
CDR3 protein: CASSLYRSTDTQYF
CDR3 DNA: TGTGCCAGCAGTTTATACAGGAGCACAGATACGCAGTATTTT

V gene: TRBV28
J gene: TRBJ2-3
D gene: TRBD1
clone size: .
CDR3 protein: CASSSQGAGTDTQYF
CDR3 DNA: TGTGCCAGCAGTTCACAGGGGGCGGGCACAGATACGCAGTATTTT

V gene: TRBV29-1
J gene: TRBJ2-2
D gene: .
clone size: .
CDR3 protein: CSVEESRFNTGELFF
CDR3 DNA: TGCAGCGTTGAAGAAAGTCGATTTAACACCGGGGAGCTGTTTTTT

V gene: TRBV27
J gene: TRBJ2-3
D gene: .
clone size: .
CDR3 protein: CASSPQQTGVDTQYF
CDR3 DNA: TGTGCCAGCAGTCCTCAGCAGACGGGGGTAGATACGCAGTATTTT

V gene: TRBV27
J gene: TRBJ2-1
D gene: .
clone size: .
CDR3 protein: CASSREGAFEFF
CDR3 DNA: TGTGCCAGCAGCCGAGAAGGCGCGTTCGAGTTCTTC

V gene: TRBV10-1
J gene: TRBJ2-3
D gene: .
clone size: .
CDR3 protein: CASRPYGGPVTDTQYF
CDR3 DNA: TGCGCCAGCAGGCCATACGGGGGTCCCGTCACAGATACGCAGTATTTT

V gene: TRBV5-4
J gene: TRBJ1-5
D gene: TRBD1
clone size: .
CDR3 protein: CASSFTVTGGGGQPQHF
CDR3 DNA: TGTGCCAGCAGCTTCACCGTAACAGGGGGTGGAGGTCAGCCCCAGCATTTT

V gene: TRBV4-1
J gene: TRBJ1-2
D gene: .
clone size: .
CDR3 protein: CASSPLPTSWDTYGYTF
CDR3 DNA: TGCGCCAGCAGCCCCCTACCTACCTCTTGGGACACCTATGGCTACACCTTC

V gene: TRBV14
J gene: TRBJ2-7
D gene: .
clone size: .
CDR3 protein: CASSQDRGTVKSYEQYF
CDR3 DNA: TGTGCCAGCAGCCAAGATCGGGGGACTGTCAAGTCCTACGAGCAGTACTTC

V gene: TRBV5-1
J gene: TRBJ2-2
D gene: .
clone size: .
CDR3 protein: CASSPGPVRGELFF
CDR3 DNA: TGCGCCAGCAGCCCGGGACCCGTGAGGGGGGAGCTGTTTTTT

V gene: TRBV6-5
J gene: TRBJ2-1
D gene: .
clone size: .
CDR3 protein: CASLGTDNEQFF
CDR3 DNA: TGTGCCAGCCTGGGGACCGACAATGAGCAGTTCTTC

V gene: TRBV29-1
J gene: TRBJ2-1
D gene: .
clone size: .
CDR3 protein: CSARGRAYNEQFF
CDR3 DNA: TGCAGCGCGAGGGGAAGGGCCTACAATGAGCAGTTCTTC

V gene: TRBV21-1
J gene: TRBJ2-2
D gene: .
clone size: .
CDR3 protein: CASSKGGVRDLEGGTGELFF
CDR3 DNA: TGTGCCAGCAGCAAAGGAGGGGTAAGAGATCTGGAGGGTGGCACCGGGGAGCTGTTTTTT

V gene: TRBV3-1/TRBV3-2
J gene: TRBJ2-3
D gene: .
clone size: once
CDR3 protein: CASSQAGRSGTQYF
CDR3 DNA: TGTGCCAGCAGCCAAGCAGGGCGTTCTGGTACGCAGTATTTT

V gene: TRBV6-1
J gene: TRBJ2-5
D gene: .
clone size: once
CDR3 protein: CASSDDRVGAQYF
CDR3 DNA: TGTGCCAGCAGTGACGATAGGGTGGGGGCCCAGTACTTC

V gene: TRBV9
J gene: TRBJ2-7
D gene: .
clone size: .
CDR3 protein: CASSERGRREQYF
CDR3 DNA: TGTGCCAGCAGCGAGAGGGGACGAAGAGAGCAGTACTTC

V gene: TRBV7-6
J gene: TRBJ2-6
D gene: .
clone size: .
CDR3 protein: CASSFNSLGTGANVLTF
CDR3 DNA: TGTGCCAGCAGCTTCAACTCCCTTGGCACTGGGGCCAACGTCCTGACTTTC